This T cell receptor beta chain stems from a study of cytomegalovirus exposure and HLA in healthy donors. CDR1 is SEHNR, CDR2 FQNEAQ, per germline (reference sequence). This CDR3 spans 15 amino acids. Though probably carrying unrecorded immune exposures, donors were nominally healthy at sampling. Whole-study findings and limits: Later on, analysis showed that most CMV-associated TCR beta chains appeared to be HLA-restricted. Reported findings show TCR beta sequences accurately forecast HLA-A and HLA-B alleles in most subjects.

Note on this clone: Its antigen is still unknown. The junction does not match germline at one end; this may be a read error.

60 Vbeta and 13 Jbeta primers were used in PCR. Produced via immunoSEQ multiplex PCR; TCRdb's table is partial and in-frame only. In the table there are fewer than 120,000 clones, over 60% of which are singletons. The clonotype comes from a woman in her sixties or seventies in good health and CMV-seropositive. This chain connects TRBV7-9 to TRBJ1-2; 7 nucleotides match TRBD1. The sequenced sample was PBMCs. DNA of the CDR3: TGTTCCAGCAGCTCCTCGACAGGGCCCCGTCGAGGCTACACCTTC. Translating gives CSSSSSTGPRRGYTF.